The T cell receptor beta chain under discussion was sequenced for a study of Tregs in tolerant kidney transplant recipients. Study results and caveats: Biological reproducibility was not directly addressed in this study.

On this clone itself: As yet, its antigen is unknown.

Germline CDR1 is MGHRA and CDR2 is YSYEKL. This CDR3 has 15 amino acids. V gave up 3 bases and J gave up 3 bases; unmatched junction bases: 6. Unstimulated Tregs (CD4+CD25+CD127-) and CD4+CD25- non-Tregs were sorted from PBMCs. Sequencing was performed with immunoSEQ multiplex PCR; in TCRdb, only in-frame clones are kept and a portion is missing. This table has about 240,000 clones, 80% to 85% appearing once. This sequence was found in a human donor in good health. The specimen was CD4+ T cells from blood. This chain connects TRBV4-1 to TRBJ2-5, with 8 bases matching TRBD1. As DNA, the CDR3 is TGCGCCAGCAGCCATCCGGACAGGGATGAAGAGACCCAGTACTTC. It encodes CASSHPDRDEETQYF.